The clone carrying this T cell receptor beta chain has a count of ten or more. The antigen remains undetermined. The record originates from a study of T cells in Graves' hyperthyroidism and ophthalmopathy. Notes on the study in general: Ophthalmopathy onset followed model prediction by a median about 6.5 months.

Germline assignment: CDR1 MGHRA and CDR2 YSYEKL. This CDR3 is built from 15 residues. With 3 bases clipped from V and 5 bases from J, the junction kept 6 bases outside the gene matches. RNA transcripts yielded amplified TCR beta CDR3 regions. HTBI primers were employed in a first-round RT-PCR of the TCR CDR3. TCRdb reanalysed the multiplex PCR reads using MiXCR and keeps one entry per CDR3 protein. The sample includes about 290,000 distinct CDR3 sequences, roughly an eighth of them seen just once. The PBMCs were sourced from fresh peripheral blood (less than 11 ml). This clonotype originated in a woman aged 35 to 49 with Graves' hyperthyroidism. The rearrangement uses TRBV4-1 and TRBJ2-5; TRBD2 agrees at 10 bases. Specimen: blood. The CDR3 sequence is CASSHGTSARETQYF. The CDR3 DNA is TGCGCCAGCAGCCACGGGACTAGCGCTCGGGAGACCCAGTACTTC.